The present entry profiles one T cell receptor beta chain with its context. The target antigen is unknown. The CDR3 carries no conserved terminal phenylalanine or tryptophan, so it likely arises from a read error. The data belong to a study of circulating CD8 cells and anti-PD-1 response in melanoma. Four subsets defined by PD-1 and/or TIGIT were sorted from live CD3+CD8+TCRalphabeta+ cells. Germline loops: CDR1 MDHEN, CDR2 SYDVKM. The trim removed 5 bases at V and 6 bases at J, leaving 6 bases unmatched. The CDR3 extends over 14 amino acids. Notes on the study in general: Diversity ranked highest in DNEG and lowest in TIGIT subsets.

Each library started from approximately 14 ng of total RNA using the QIAseq Immune Repertoire TCR panel. Using its own MiXCR run on the reads, TCRdb lists one record per CDR3 protein. Of about 300 distinct CDR3 sequences in the sample, about 10% were seen once. This clonotype originated in a human donor with melanoma. V gene TRBV28 combines with J gene TRBJ2-7; TRBD2 agrees at 11 bases. The sequencing here drew on CD8+ T cells from PBMCs, taken at baseline or after one month of anti-PD-1 therapy (not recorded which). CDR3 amino acids: CASSLLAGACEQYL. CDR3 sequence (DNA): TGTGCCAGCAGTCTACTAGCGGGAGCCTGCGAGCAGTACCTC.